These T cell receptor delta chains were read from a single sample in a study of gamma-delta chains in newborns, infants, children. TCRdb redid the clone calls on the reads with CATT. The profile shows about 6,900 delta-chain clones, around 10% of them singletons. Sequenced material: blood. These receptors were collected from a child who was a newborn, infant or young child, either healthy, febrile or measles-vaccinated (not recorded which). The CDR3 runs from the conserved cysteine through the conserved F or W. The order of the fields is D gene, V gene, clone size, J gene, CDR3 DNA, CDR3 protein. D genes are given only for firm matches. A clone size is listed for some rows: how often the clone was seen (once, few, many), or a class if it is expanded.

TRDD3	TRDV2	.	TRDJ3	TGCGCCTGTGACACTGGGGGAATCGGCAGCTCCTGGGACACCCGACAGATGTTTTTC	CACDTGGIGSSWDTRQMFF
TRDD3	TRDV2	medium-sized	TRDJ3	TGTGCCTGTGACGTCCTGGGGGCCAAAAGCTCCTGGGACACCCGACAGATGTTTTTC	CACDVLGAKSSWDTRQMFF
TRDD3	TRDV2	.	TRDJ1	TGTGCCTGTGACCCCCTTTTAGGGGGATACAGGACCGATAAACCCATCTTT	CACDPLLGGYRTDKPIF
.	TRDV2	.	TRDJ1	TGTGCCTGTGACTCCCTACTGGGAGGCACCGATAAACTCATCTTT	CACDSLLGGTDKLIF
TRDD3	TRDV2	.	TRDJ2	TGTGCCTGTGACACGTTGGGGGATAAGGCTTTGACAGCACAACTCTTCTTT	CACDTLGDKALTAQLFF
TRDD3	TRDV2	few	TRDJ1	TGTGCCTGTGACACCTTACTGGGGGATATGAGGTACACCGATAAACTCATCTTT	CACDTLLGDMRYTDKLIF
.	TRDV2	few	TRDJ1	TGCGCCTGTGACCCAGCCCCCGCTTCGTACACCGATAAACTCATCTTT	CACDPAPASYTDKLIF
TRDD3	TRDV2	.	TRDJ1	TGTGCCTGTGACTCTATACTGGGGGATTTCCCCGTAACCGATAAACTCATCTTT	CACDSILGDFPVTDKLIF
TRDD3	TRDV2	few	TRDJ3	TGTGCCTGTGACACGTTACTGGGGGATTTCAACACCTGGGACACCCGACAGATGTTTTTC	CACDTLLGDFNTWDTRQMFF
.	TRDV2	medium-sized	TRDJ1	TGTGCCTGTGACACGGTCGGACTGACGGTTCACTACACCGATAAACTCATCTTT	CACDTVGLTVHYTDKLIF
.	TRDV2	few	TRDJ3	TGTGCCTGTGACACCCCGGGGGCCATTAGCTCCTGGGACACCCGACAGATGTTTTTC	CACDTPGAISSWDTRQMFF
TRDD3	TRDV2	few	TRDJ1	TGTGCCTGTGATATTGTTCTGGGGGATATCGAGAACACCGATAAACTCATCTTT	CACDIVLGDIENTDKLIF
TRDD3	TRDV2	.	TRDJ3	TGTGCCTGTGACACCCTACTGGGGGATAGGAGCTCCTGGGACGCCCGACAGATGTTTTTC	CACDTLLGDRSSWDARQMFF
.	TRDV2	few	TRDJ1	TGTGCCTGTGATGCCCTTGGGGGCCCACCCCGATACACCGATAAACTCATCTTT	CACDALGGPPRYTDKLIF
.	TRDV2	few	TRDJ3	TGTGCCTGTGACACCGTACTGGAAAGCTCCTGGGACACCCGACAGATGTTTTTC	CACDTVLESSWDTRQMFF
TRDD3	TRDV2	few	TRDJ1	TGTGCCTGTGACACCTGGGGGATGAACACCGATAAACTCATCTTT	CACDTWGMNTDKLIF
TRDD3	TRDV2	medium-sized	TRDJ1	TGTGCCTGTGACAAAGTACTGGGGGATCCCTCGTACACCGATAAACTCATCTTT	CACDKVLGDPSYTDKLIF
TRDD3	TRDV2	.	TRDJ3	TGTGCCCGTGACACGGGGGATACGCGCTCCTGGGACACCCAACAGATGTTTTTC	CARDTGDTRSWDTQQMFF
.	TRDV2	.	TRDJ3	TGTGCCTGTGACACCTGGGGGGCAAGCTCCTGGGGCACCCGACAGATGTTTTTC	CACDTWGASSWGTRQMFF
.	TRDV2	medium-sized	TRDJ1	TGTGCCTGTGACACGGTTGGTGGCTACGGCCTATACACCGATAAACTCATCTTT	CACDTVGGYGLYTDKLIF